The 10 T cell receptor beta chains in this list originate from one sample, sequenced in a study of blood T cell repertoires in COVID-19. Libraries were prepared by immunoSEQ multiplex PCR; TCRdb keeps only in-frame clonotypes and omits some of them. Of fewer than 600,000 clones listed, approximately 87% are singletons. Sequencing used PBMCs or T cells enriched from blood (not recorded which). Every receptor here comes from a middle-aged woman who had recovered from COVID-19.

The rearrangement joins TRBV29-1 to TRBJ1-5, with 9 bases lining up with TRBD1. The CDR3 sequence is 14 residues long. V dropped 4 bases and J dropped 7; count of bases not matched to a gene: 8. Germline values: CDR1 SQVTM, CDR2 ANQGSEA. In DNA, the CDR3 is TGCAGCGTTGTCACAGGGGGCTCGGGACAGCCCCAGCATTTT. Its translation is CSVVTGGSGQPQHF.

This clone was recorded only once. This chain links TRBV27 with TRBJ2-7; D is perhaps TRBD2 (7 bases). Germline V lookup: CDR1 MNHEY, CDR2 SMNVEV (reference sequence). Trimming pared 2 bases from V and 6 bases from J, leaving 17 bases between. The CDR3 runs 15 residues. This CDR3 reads CASSLEGEGIGEQYF. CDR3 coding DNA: TGTGCCAGCAGTTTAGAGGGGGAGGGTATAGGCGAGCAGTACTTC.

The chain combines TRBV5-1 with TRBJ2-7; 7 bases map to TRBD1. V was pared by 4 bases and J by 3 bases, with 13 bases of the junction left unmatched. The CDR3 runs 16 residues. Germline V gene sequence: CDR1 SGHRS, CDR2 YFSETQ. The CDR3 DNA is TGCGCCAGCAGCCGAGCGACAGGGCGTGCCGACTACGAGCAGTACTTC. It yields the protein CASSRATGRADYEQYF.

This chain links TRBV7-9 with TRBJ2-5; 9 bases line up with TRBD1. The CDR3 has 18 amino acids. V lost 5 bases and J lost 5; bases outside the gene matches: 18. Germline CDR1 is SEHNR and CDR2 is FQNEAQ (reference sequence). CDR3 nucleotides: TGTGCCAGCAGCCAGGGCATGTCGGGACAGGGATATTTGGAGACCCAGTACTTC. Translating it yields CASSQGMSGQGYLETQYF.

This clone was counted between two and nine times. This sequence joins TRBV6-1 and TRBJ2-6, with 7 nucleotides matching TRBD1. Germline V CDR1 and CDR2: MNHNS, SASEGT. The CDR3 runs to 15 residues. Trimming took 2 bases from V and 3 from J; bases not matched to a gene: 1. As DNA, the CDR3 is TGTGCCAGCAGTGAATACAGGGGTGGGGCCAACGTCCTGACTTTC. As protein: CASSEYRGGANVLTF.

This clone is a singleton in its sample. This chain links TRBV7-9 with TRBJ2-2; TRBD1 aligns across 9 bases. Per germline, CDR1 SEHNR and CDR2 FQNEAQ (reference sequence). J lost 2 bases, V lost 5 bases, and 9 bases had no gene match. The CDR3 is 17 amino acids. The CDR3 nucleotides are TGTGCCAGCAGCCCTGCGGTACAGGGGGCAAACACCGGGGAGCTGTTTTTT. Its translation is CASSPAVQGANTGELFF. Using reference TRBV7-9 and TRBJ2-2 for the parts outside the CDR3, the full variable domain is DTGVSQNPRHKITKRGQNVTFRCDPISEHNRLYWYRQTLGQGPEFLTYFQNEAQLEKSRLLSDRFSAERPKGSFSTLEIQRTEQGDSAMYLCASSPAVQGANTGELFFGEGSRLTVL.

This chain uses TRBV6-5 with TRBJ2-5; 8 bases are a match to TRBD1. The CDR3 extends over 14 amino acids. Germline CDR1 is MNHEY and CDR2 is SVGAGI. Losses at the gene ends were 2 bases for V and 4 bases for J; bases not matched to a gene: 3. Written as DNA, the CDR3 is TGTGCCAGCAGTTACCTCGACAGGGGAGAGACCCAGTACTTC. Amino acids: CASSYLDRGETQYF.

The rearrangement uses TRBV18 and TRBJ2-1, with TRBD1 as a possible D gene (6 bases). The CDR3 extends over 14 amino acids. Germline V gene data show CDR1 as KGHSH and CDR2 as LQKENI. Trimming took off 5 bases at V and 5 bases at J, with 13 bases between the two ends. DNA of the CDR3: TGTGCCAGCTCAGCCGCCTACAGGGACAATGAGCAGTTCTTC. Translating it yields CASSAAYRDNEQFF.

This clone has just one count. The CDR3 region is CASSFRRGGEQYF. For the CDR3, the DNA is TGTGCCAGCAGTTTTCGACGCGGCGGCGAGCAGTACTTC. The chain couples TRBV12-3 or TRBV12-4 to TRBJ2-7, with D unclear. V lost 3 bases and J 6 bases, leaving 12 bases between the germline ends. The CDR3 has 13 residues.

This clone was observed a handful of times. The CDR3 loop reads CASSPQGWQETQYF. DNA of the CDR3: TGTGCCAGCAGCCCACAGGGGTGGCAAGAGACCCAGTACTTC. The chain is built from TRBV7-9 and TRBJ2-5, with TRBD1 matching over 7 bases. Germline V lookup: CDR1 SEHNR, CDR2 FQNEAQ (reference sequence). The ends lost 5 bases at V and 2 bases at J; junction bases unmatched: 5. The CDR3 covers 14 residues.